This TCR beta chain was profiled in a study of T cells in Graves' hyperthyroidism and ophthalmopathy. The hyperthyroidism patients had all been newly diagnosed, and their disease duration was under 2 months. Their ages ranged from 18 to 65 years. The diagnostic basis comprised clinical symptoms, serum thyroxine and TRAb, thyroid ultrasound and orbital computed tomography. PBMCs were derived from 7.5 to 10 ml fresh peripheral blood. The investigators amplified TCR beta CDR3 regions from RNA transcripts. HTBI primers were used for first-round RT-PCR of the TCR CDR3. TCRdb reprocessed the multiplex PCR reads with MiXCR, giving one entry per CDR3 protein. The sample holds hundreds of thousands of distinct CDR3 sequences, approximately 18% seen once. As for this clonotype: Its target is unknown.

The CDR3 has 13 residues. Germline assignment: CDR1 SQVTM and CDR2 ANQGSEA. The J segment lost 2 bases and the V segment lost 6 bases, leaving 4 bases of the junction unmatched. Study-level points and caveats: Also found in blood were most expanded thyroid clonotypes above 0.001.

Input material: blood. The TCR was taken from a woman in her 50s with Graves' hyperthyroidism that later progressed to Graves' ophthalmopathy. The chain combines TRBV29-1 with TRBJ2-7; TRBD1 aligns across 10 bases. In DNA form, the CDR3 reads TGCAGCGTAGGGGACAGGGGCACCTACGAGCAGTACTTC. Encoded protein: CSVGDRGTYEQYF.